The rows below give T cell receptor beta chains drawn from one sample of a study of T cell changes during pregnancy in multiple sclerosis. The assay was immunoSEQ multiplex PCR, and TCRdb's table has in-frame clones only and misses some. The sample has about 89,000 clones; 94% are singletons. The sequenced sample was peripheral blood, obtained in the third trimester of pregnancy. Receptors originate from a female donor with multiple sclerosis, enrolled in a pregnancy study. Each CDR3 is given with its conserved first and last residue. The D gene is left open where the match is weak. A row's size may be missing; if present it is once, few, many or a size class.

>TRBJ2-7|TRBV4-1|NA|once
TGCGCCAGCAGCCAAGATGTGATAGCGCGAACCTACGAGCAGTACTTC
CASSQDVIARTYEQYF
>TRBJ2-7|TRBV19|TRBD2|NA
TGTGCCAGTAGTATAGCTAGCGGGGCCGCCTACGAACAGTACTTC
CASSIASGAAYEQYF
>TRBJ2-2|TRBV5-1|NA|NA
TGCGCCAGCAGCTTGGGCGGGGCCTCGAACCCCGGGGAGCTGTTTTTT
CASSLGGASNPGELFF
>TRBJ2-5|TRBV9|TRBD2|NA
TGTGCCAGCAGCTTACTAGCGGGAGTAAAGGAGACCCAGTACTTC
CASSLLAGVKETQYF
>TRBJ2-1|TRBV5-1|TRBD2|NA
TGCGCCAGCGGGGTTGTTCGCGACGGGGGGGGTGAGCAGTTCTTC
CASGVVRDGGGEQFF
>TRBJ2-2|TRBV9|NA|NA
TGTGCCAGCAGCCTTCCCCAGTCCCACGGGGACACCGGGGAGCTGTTTTTT
CASSLPQSHGDTGELFF
>TRBJ1-1|TRBV9|NA|NA
TGTGCCAGCAGCGTAGCTGGTACAACGACTGAAGCTTTCTTT
CASSVAGTTTEAFF
>TRBJ2-1|TRBV7-9|NA|NA
TGTGCCAGCAGCCCCATTGTCCCGGGGGCCTACAATGAGCAGTTCTTC
CASSPIVPGAYNEQFF
>TRBJ1-1|TRBV18|TRBD1|NA
TGTGCCAGCTCATCCTCCGGGACAGAGAACACTGAAGCTTTCTTT
CASSSSGTENTEAFF
>TRBJ2-1|TRBV4-1|NA|NA
TGCGCCAGCAGTCTGGATAACGGGTCCCCTCCGGGGTTCTTC
CASSLDNGSPPGFF
>TRBJ2-1|TRBV30|NA|NA
TGTGCCTGGAGTGCTAGCTCCAATGAGCAGTTCTTC
CAWSASSNEQFF
>TRBJ1-2|TRBV27|TRBD1|NA
TGTGCCAGCAGTCTCCGGGACAGGGGTGGCTACACCTTC
CASSLRDRGGYTF
>TRBJ2-1|TRBV7-9|TRBD2|NA
TGTGCCAGCAGCACCGGGACTATCGAGTACAATGAGCAGTTCTTC
CASSTGTIEYNEQFF
>TRBJ1-4|TRBV28|NA|NA
TGTGCCAGCAGTTTTTCTCGGGGATTTAATGAAAAACTGTTTTTT
CASSFSRGFNEKLFF
>TRBJ2-1|TRBV29-1|TRBD2|once
TGCAGCGTTGACGGGACTAGGGTTTCCAATGAGCAGTTCTTC
CSVDGTRVSNEQFF
>TRBJ2-3|TRBV10-3|TRBD2|NA
TGTGCCATCAGGCAACTAGCGGGAGGGTCCGCAGATACGCAGTATTTT
CAIRQLAGGSADTQYF
>TRBJ1-1|TRBV28|TRBD1|NA
TGTGCCAGCAGTTTACAGGGACAGGGGTACACTGAAGCTTTCTTT
CASSLQGQGYTEAFF
>TRBJ2-2|TRBV5-1|NA|NA
TGCGCCAGCAGCAGGAGAGGGCCGAACACCGGGGAGCTGTTTTTT
CASSRRGPNTGELFF
>TRBJ2-1|TRBV27|NA|NA
TGTGCCAGCAGTTTGGAGGGGCTGGGACGGATCTTC
CASSLEGLGRIF
>TRBJ2-1|TRBV21-1|NA|once
TGTGCCAGCAGCAAAGCGCTAGACAATGAGCAGTTCTTC
CASSKALDNEQFF
>TRBJ2-7|TRBV27|TRBD2|NA
TGTGCCAGCAGTAGATCTAGCGGCCAACGGGAGCAGTACTTC
CASSRSSGQREQYF
>TRBJ2-7|TRBV4-1|TRBD2|NA
TGCGCCAGCAGCCAAGGGGCGGGAGCTCAGGGCGAGCAGTACTTC
CASSQGAGAQGEQYF
>TRBJ2-2|TRBV28|TRBD1|NA
TGTGCCAGCAGTTTAAGGGGCCCTAGGGACAGGGGGACCGGGTTCACCGGGGAGCTGTTTTTT
CASSLRGPRDRGTGFTGELFF
>TRBJ1-5|TRBV7-2|NA|NA
TGTGCCAGCAGCTTAGCTTCGCAGTATAGCAATCAGCCCCAGCATTTT
CASSLASQYSNQPQHF
>TRBJ1-2|TRBV19|TRBD1|NA
TGTGCCAGTAGTTCGGGACAGGGGAACTATGGCTACACCTTC
CASSSGQGNYGYTF
>TRBJ1-4|TRBV7-9|TRBD1|NA
TGTGCCAGCAGCCCGAGTGGGACAGGGGATTCTAATGAAAAACTGTTTTTT
CASSPSGTGDSNEKLFF
>TRBJ2-7|TRBV7-9|TRBD2|NA
TGTGCCAGCAGCTCCTCCCTAGCGGGAGAGATCTACGAGCAGTACTTC
CASSSSLAGEIYEQYF
>TRBJ2-1|TRBV7-8|TRBD2|NA
TGTGCCAGCACCGGGACTAGCGGCCTAAGCTCCTACAATGAGCAGTTCTTC
CASTGTSGLSSYNEQFF
>TRBJ2-7|TRBV18|TRBD1|NA
TGTGCCAGCTCACGAGGACAGGGAGACGAGCAGTACTTC
CASSRGQGDEQYF
>TRBJ2-2|TRBV7-6|NA|NA
TGTGCCAGCAGCTCCAGGACAATAACCGGGGAGCTGTTTTTT
CASSSRTITGELFF
>TRBJ2-5|TRBV28|NA|once
TGTGCCAGCAGTTTCAGGGGACAAGTACGAGAGACCCAGTACTTC
CASSFRGQVRETQYF
>TRBJ1-2|TRBV29-1|TRBD1|NA
TGCAGCGTTCTTGGACAGGGGCCGCACTATGGCTACACCTTC
CSVLGQGPHYGYTF
>TRBJ2-3|TRBV5-1|TRBD2|NA
TGCGCCAGCAGCTTGGGACTAGCGGGAGTGGTCGATACGCAGTATTTT
CASSLGLAGVVDTQYF
>TRBJ1-1|TRBV5-8|TRBD1|NA
TGTGCCAGCAGCTTGGTTGGGACAGGGGCTATTCAAGCTTTCTTT
CASSLVGTGAIQAFF
>TRBJ2-3|TRBV7-2|NA|NA
TGTGCCAGCAGCTTAGAGCTAGACGAATCCCAGTATTTT
CASSLELDESQYF
>TRBJ2-3|TRBV5-1|TRBD2|NA
TGCGCCAGCGGCGCTAGCGGGATTTCCACAGATACGCAGTATTTT
CASGASGISTDTQYF
>TRBJ2-7|TRBV27|TRBD2|NA
TGTGCCAGCCGCTTTCGGGGCGGGAGTCCCTACGAGCAGTACTTC
CASRFRGGSPYEQYF
>TRBJ2-2|TRBV29-1|NA|NA
TGCAGCGTTGTCGGCGGGTCTGGCGGGGAGCTGTTTTTT
CSVVGGSGGELFF
>TRBJ2-7|TRBV4-1|TRBD1|NA
TGCGCCAGCAGCCGACCCGACAGGGGACGCGAGCAGTACTTC
CASSRPDRGREQYF
>TRBJ2-1|TRBV27|TRBD1|NA
TGTGCCAGCAGTTTGTCAGGGGGTGAGCAGTTCTTC
CASSLSGGEQFF
>TRBJ1-3|TRBV5-6|NA|NA
TGTGCCAGCAGCTTTGGGGGGTTTGGATCTGGAAACACCATATATTTT
CASSFGGFGSGNTIYF